Listed below are T cell receptor beta chains from one sample, sequenced in a study of blood T cell repertoires in COVID-19. The repertoire was sequenced with immunoSEQ multiplex PCR; TCRdb's copy has only in-frame clones and lacks some. In the table there are 80,000 to 95,000 clones, around 85% of which are singletons. The sequenced sample was peripheral blood. These receptors all come from a man older than 75 with active or convalescent COVID-19. CDR3s include the opening cysteine and the closing phenylalanine or tryptophan. Clone size is not always given. Where it is, it says once, few, many or a class for expanded clones.

cdr3_aa,v_call,clone_size,cdr3_length,j_call
CASTLPGGQVGTQYF,TRBV2,.,15,TRBJ2-5
CASSLRFRPYEQYF,TRBV28,.,14,TRBJ2-7
CASSLQAGPDEQYF,TRBV7-2,.,14,TRBJ2-7
CASTVRSGEGNTEAFF,TRBV2,.,16,TRBJ1-1
CASSETSYNEQFF,TRBV6-2/TRBV6-3,once,13,TRBJ2-1
CASSLLGRPETQYF,TRBV28,.,14,TRBJ2-5
CASSGRGERGSTDTQYF,TRBV5-6,.,17,TRBJ2-3
CASNFQGSNQPQHF,TRBV27,once,14,TRBJ1-5
CASSLTSGGGTDTQYF,TRBV7-3,.,16,TRBJ2-3
CASSEARGGLTDTQYF,TRBV6-1,.,16,TRBJ2-3
CASSQTSGGLYEQYF,TRBV4-1,.,15,TRBJ2-7
CASRRQAANTEAFF,TRBV5-1,once,14,TRBJ1-1
CASSQDTVNTEAFF,TRBV14,few,14,TRBJ1-1
CASSTGQRAQQETQYF,TRBV5-4,.,16,TRBJ2-5
CASSPTGMNTEAFF,TRBV3-1/TRBV3-2,.,14,TRBJ1-1
CASSNRQGMAEAFF,TRBV6-5,few,14,TRBJ1-1
CASSLSGSNQPQHF,TRBV5-4,once,14,TRBJ1-5
CASKLMPFGARDFPLNTEAFF,TRBV5-1,.,21,TRBJ1-1
CSVDAGVYEQFF,TRBV29-1,.,12,TRBJ2-1
CASSQEGGREAYGYTF,TRBV3-1/TRBV3-2,.,16,TRBJ1-2
CSVDPGSASSGANVLTF,TRBV29-1,.,17,TRBJ2-6
CASSLGGNNSPLHF,TRBV7-8,.,14,TRBJ1-6
CASSHGGRNYGYTF,TRBV3-1/TRBV3-2,few,14,TRBJ1-2
CASSVGASGGPETQYF,TRBV9,.,16,TRBJ2-5